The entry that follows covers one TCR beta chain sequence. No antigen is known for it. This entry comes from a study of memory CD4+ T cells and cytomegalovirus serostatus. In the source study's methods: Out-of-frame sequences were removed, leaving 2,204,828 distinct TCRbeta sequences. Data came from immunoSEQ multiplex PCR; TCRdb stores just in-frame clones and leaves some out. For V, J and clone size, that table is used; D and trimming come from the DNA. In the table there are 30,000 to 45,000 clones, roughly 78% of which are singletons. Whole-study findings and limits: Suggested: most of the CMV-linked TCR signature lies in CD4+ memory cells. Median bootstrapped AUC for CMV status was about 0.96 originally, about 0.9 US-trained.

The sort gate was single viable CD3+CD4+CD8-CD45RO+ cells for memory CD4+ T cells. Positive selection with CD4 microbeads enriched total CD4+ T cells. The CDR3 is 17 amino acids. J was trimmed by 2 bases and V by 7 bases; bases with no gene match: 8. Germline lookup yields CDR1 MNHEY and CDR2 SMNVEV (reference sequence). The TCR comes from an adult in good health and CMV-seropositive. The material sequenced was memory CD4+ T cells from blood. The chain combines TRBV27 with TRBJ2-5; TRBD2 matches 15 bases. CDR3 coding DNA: TGTGCCAGCAAGAGGACTAGCGGGAGGGGATGGCAAGAGACCCAGTACTTC. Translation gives CASKRTSGRGWQETQYF.